One and the same sample provided the 23 T cell receptor beta chains below, sequenced in a study of cytomegalovirus exposure and HLA in healthy donors. Both 60 Vbeta primers and 13 Jbeta primers went into the PCR. TCRdb's copy holds only in-frame clones and misses some; the assay was immunoSEQ multiplex PCR. The repertoire holds 180,000 or so clones, approximately 65% seen once, with around 2.9% in the top ten. Sequenced sample: PBMCs. Receptor source: a middle-aged man in good health and CMV-seronegative.

The chain combines TRBV19 with TRBJ1-4; D not resolved. The CDR3 sequence is 15 residues long. Looked up from germline, CDR1 is LNHDA and CDR2 is SQIVND (reference sequence). V was shortened by 3 bases and J by 0 bases, with 8 bases between the two germline ends. The CDR3 sequence is CASSMLAATNEKLFF. Here the CDR3 DNA reads TGTGCCAGTAGTATGTTGGCAGCAACTAATGAAAAACTGTTTTTT.

The chain has TRBV19 and TRBJ2-7; 7 bases agree with TRBD1. Per germline, CDR1 LNHDA and CDR2 SQIVND (reference sequence). The CDR3 contains 14 residues. J gave up 6 bases and V 6 bases, and 11 bases lay outside the gene matches. This chain's CDR3 is CASSPTGVVVEQYF. The DNA of the CDR3 is TGTGCCAGTAGCCCTACAGGGGTGGTCGTCGAGCAGTACTTC.

J is TRBJ2-1 and V is TRBV19; tentatively, D is TRBD2 (6 bases). Trimming took off 3 bases at V and 0 bases at J, with 9 bases between the two ends. The germline CDR1 and CDR2 sequences are LNHDA and SQIVND (reference sequence). This CDR3 spans 15 amino acids. The chain's CDR3 is CASSMQTSSYNEQFF. The DNA of the CDR3 is TGTGCCAGTAGTATGCAGACTAGCTCCTACAATGAGCAGTTCTTC.

This chain uses TRBV6-1 with TRBJ2-1, with 9 bases fitting TRBD2. With V trimmed by 6 bases and J by 2 bases, 5 bases remained unmatched. Germline assignment: CDR1 MNHNS and CDR2 SASEGT. This CDR3 region has 15 residues. DNA for the CDR3: TGTGCCAGCAGGTGGACTAGCGCCGCCTACAATGAGCAGTTCTTC. Its protein is CASRWTSAAYNEQFF.

Only one count was recorded for this clone. CDR3 DNA sequence: TGTGCCAGTACCAACGTAGAGGTAGCTTTCTTT. This codes for CASTNVEVAFF. This chain joins TRBV19 and TRBJ1-1; D unresolved. This CDR3 region has 11 residues. Germline CDR1 reads LNHDA; CDR2 reads SQIVND (reference sequence). V shed 7 bases and J shed 10 bases, with 13 bases lying between them. The full variable domain, rest sourced from reference TRBV19 and TRBJ1-1, is DGGITQSPKYLFRKEGQNVTLSCEQNLNHDAMYWYRQDPGQGLRLIYYSQIVNDFQKGDIAEGYSVSREKKESFPLTVTSAQKNPTAFYLCASTNVEVAFFGQGTRLTVV.

This chain links TRBV5-6 with TRBJ2-1, with D perhaps TRBD1 (8 bases). Germline assignment: CDR1 SGHDT and CDR2 YYEEEE. The CDR3 sequence is 15 residues long. The V and J ends lost 2 bases and 6 bases respectively, with 15 bases between them. The chain's CDR3 is CASSLTGGGVNEQFF. The CDR3 DNA reads as TGTGCCAGCAGCTTAACAGGGGGAGGGGTCAATGAGCAGTTCTTC.

In this sample, this clone turned up a few times. The J gene is TRBJ1-6, the V gene TRBV5-1; 8 bases line up with TRBD1. This CDR3 region has 14 residues. Germline assignment: CDR1 SGHRS and CDR2 YFSETQ. The ends lost 4 bases at V and 9 bases at J; junction bases unmatched: 6. Here the CDR3 reads CASSAGQGISPLHF. The CDR3 DNA follows: TGCGCCAGCAGCGCCGGACAGGGAATTTCACCCCTCCACTTT.

Here the CDR3 DNA reads TGCGCCAGCAGCCAAGATAGAGGGGGAGTCCAGCCCCAGCATTTT. Translating it yields CASSQDRGGVQPQHF. The rearrangement uses TRBV4-1 and TRBJ1-5, with D perhaps matching TRBD1 (6 bases). CDR1 and CDR2 from the germline V gene are MGHRA and YSYEKL. The ends were cut back, 0 bases at V and 7 bases at J, with 13 bases in the middle. CDR3 length: 15 amino acids.

With respect to this clone: The junction differs from germline at one of its ends, possibly a read error. In nucleotides, the CDR3 is TGTTCCAGCAGCTTAGGAAACAGCTACTATGGCTACACCTTC. This sequence encodes CSSSLGNSYYGYTF. V gene TRBV7-9 combines with J gene TRBJ1-2; D remains ambiguous. The CDR3 loop spans 14 amino acids. Germline lookup yields CDR1 SEHNR and CDR2 FQNEAQ (reference sequence).

The chain is built from TRBV11-3 and TRBJ2-3; 14 nucleotides line up with TRBD2. CDR3 length: 17 amino acids. CDR1 and CDR2 from the germline V gene are SGHNT and YENEEA. J gave up 4 bases and V 3 bases, and 6 bases lay outside the gene matches. CDR3 residues: CASSFSGLAGGSDTQYF. CDR3 coding DNA: TGTGCCAGCAGCTTTTCCGGACTAGCGGGAGGCTCAGATACGCAGTATTTT.

This clone was picked up a small number of times. This chain joins TRBV30 and TRBJ1-2; tentatively, D is TRBD1 (5 bases). The CDR3 sequence is 15 residues long. Trimming removed 0 bases from V and 0 bases from J, with 11 bases in between. CDR1 GTSNPN and CDR2 SVGIG come from the germline V gene (reference sequence). Here the CDR3 DNA reads TGTGCCTGGAGTGTAGGAGGGGCGTCTAACTATGGCTACACCTTC. Translated, it gives CAWSVGGASNYGYTF.

This clone was seen once. The chain joins TRBV5-1 to TRBJ2-1, with D perhaps TRBD1 (6 bases). The CDR3 has 15 amino acids. Per germline, CDR1 SGHRS and CDR2 YFSETQ. V lost 4 bases and J 5 bases, leaving 16 bases between the germline ends. This CDR3 reads CASSPRGLIHNEQFF. The CDR3 DNA is TGCGCCAGCAGCCCCAGGGGTTTAATCCACAATGAGCAGTTCTTC.

The J gene is TRBJ2-3, the V gene TRBV5-6; D gene uncertain. The ends were cut back, 0 bases at V and 4 bases at J, with 18 bases in the middle. This CDR3 is built from 17 residues. The germline gives CDR1 SGHDT, CDR2 YYEEEE. The CDR3: CASSLVRAPAIADTQYF. In nucleotides, the CDR3 is TGTGCCAGCAGCTTGGTTCGAGCGCCCGCCATCGCAGATACGCAGTATTTT. Looking up the rest from reference TRBV5-6 and TRBJ2-3 gives the full variable domain: DAGVTQSPTHLIKTRGQQVTLRCSPKSGHDTVSWYQQALGQGPQFIFQYYEEEERQRGNFPDRFSGHQFPNYSSELNVNALLLGDSALYLCASSLVRAPAIADTQYFGPGTRLTVL.

The V and J genes are TRBV21-1 and TRBJ2-5; TRBD2 is the table's D call and was not checked against the DNA. TRBV21-1 is a pseudogene locus. This CDR3 region has 16 residues. DNA of the CDR3: TGTGCCAGCAGCAATATCTCTAGCGGGAGGTCAGAGACCCAGTACTTC. Translating gives CASSNISSGRSETQYF.

The V call is TRBV5-4, the J call TRBJ1-1; D is uncertain. The CDR3 runs 14 residues. V lost 3 bases and J lost 4, with 13 bases in between. The germline CDR1 and CDR2 sequences are SGHNT and YYREEE (reference sequence). The CDR3 is CASSYEGTVTEAFF. CDR3 bases: TGTGCCAGCAGCTATGAGGGTACGGTCACTGAAGCTTTCTTT. The variable domain in full, with the rest retrieved from reference TRBV5-4 and TRBJ1-1, is ETGVTQSPTHLIKTRGQQVTLRCSSQSGHNTVSWYQQALGQGPQFIFQYYREEENGRGNFPPRFSGLQFPNYSSELNVNALELDDSALYLCASSYEGTVTEAFFGQGTRLTVV.

J is TRBJ2-7 and V is TRBV5-6; TRBD2 matches 8 bases. The CDR3 spans 15 residues. The ends lost 0 bases at V and 5 bases at J; junction bases unmatched: 7. Germline V gene sequence: CDR1 SGHDT, CDR2 YYEEEE. The CDR3 DNA reads TGTGCCAGCAGCTTGGTGTCGCGGGGGGAGAACGAGCAGTACTTC. Its protein is CASSLVSRGENEQYF.

This clone was seen once. The genes are TRBV5-1 and TRBJ2-3, with TRBD1 matching over 11 bases. The CDR3 is 15 residues long. Germline CDR1 and CDR2: SGHRS and YFSETQ. Trimming removed 4 bases from V and 5 bases from J; junction bases left unmatched: 6. The CDR3 protein is CASSLRTGGEDTQYF. Written as DNA, the CDR3 is TGCGCCAGCAGCCTCAGGACAGGGGGCGAAGATACGCAGTATTTT.

CDR3: CASSELDRGNEQYF. DNA for the CDR3: TGTGCCAGCAGCGAGCTGGACAGGGGGAACGAGCAGTACTTC. This chain joins TRBV7-2 and TRBJ2-5, with TRBD1 matching 10 bases. TRBJ2-7 matches the DNA end more closely, so the J call is doubtful. Germline-derived CDR1 and CDR2 are SGHTA and FQGNSA. The CDR3 totals 14 residues.

The chain uses TRBV6-1 and TRBJ2-1; D perhaps matches TRBD2 (5 bases). Trimming pared 4 bases from V and 0 bases from J, leaving 7 bases between. Germline assignment: CDR1 MNHNS and CDR2 SASEGT. This CDR3 contains 14 residues. The DNA of the CDR3 is TGTGCCAGCAGTGCCGGGGACTCCTACAATGAGCAGTTCTTC. This encodes CASSAGDSYNEQFF.

This clone was detected only a few times. V is TRBV5-4 and J is TRBJ2-7, with no clear D. The V gene lost 1 base and the J gene lost 5 bases, with 4 bases spanning the gap. The CDR3 extends over 11 amino acids. Per germline, CDR1 SGHNT and CDR2 YYREEE (reference sequence). CDR3 sequence reads: CASSLFDEQYF. In nucleotides, the CDR3 is TGTGCCAGCAGCTTGTTCGACGAGCAGTACTTC.

The chain recombines TRBV30 with TRBJ2-5; 12 nucleotides line up with TRBD2. Germline values: CDR1 GTSNPN, CDR2 SVGIG (reference sequence). This CDR3 is 16 amino acids long. With V trimmed by 2 bases and J by 5 bases, 9 bases remained unmatched. The CDR3: CAWSPGLAGSGETQYF. For the CDR3, the DNA is TGTGCCTGGAGTCCTGGACTAGCGGGGTCCGGGGAGACCCAGTACTTC.

This sequence joins TRBV5-6 and TRBJ1-2; D remains ambiguous. CDR1 SGHDT and CDR2 YYEEEE come from the germline V gene. Trimming took 5 bases from V and 6 from J, leaving 20 bases between them. The CDR3 consists of 15 residues. CDR3 region: CASRSVAFYSDGYTF. Written as DNA, the CDR3 is TGTGCCAGCAGATCAGTAGCCTTCTATAGCGATGGCTACACCTTC.

This clone was picked up a small number of times. The rearrangement links TRBV7-8 to TRBJ2-1, with D tentatively TRBD2 (7 bases). The CDR3 consists of 16 residues. With 1 base removed from V and 2 bases from J, the gap between germline ends came to 12 bases. Looked up from germline, CDR1 is SGHVS and CDR2 is FQNEAQ. The CDR3, as DNA: TGTGCCAGCAGCTTAGGGGGGGGCGCTCCCTACAATGAGCAGTTCTTC. Residues: CASSLGGGAPYNEQFF. The full variable domain, rest sourced from reference TRBV7-8 and TRBJ2-1, is GAGVSQSPRYKVAKRGQDVALRCDPISGHVSLFWYQQALGQGPEFLTYFQNEAQLDKSGLPSDRFFAERPEGSVSTLKIQRTQQEDSAVYLCASSLGGGAPYNEQFFGPGTRLTVL.